Sequencing of this T cell receptor beta chain was carried out in a study of CD8+CD57+ T cells in acquired aplastic anemia. In the study overall: Sorted cells (CD4+ and CD8+) yielded DNA amounts that averaged roughly 3 ug.

This clonotype showed up many times. Genomic DNA acted as the template from which TCR beta VDJ combination and CDR3 sequence profiling were carried out. TCRdb re-called the reads through MiXCR, storing one row per CDR3 protein. The sample has around 220,000 distinct CDR3 sequences, over 40% seen once; the top ten hold 15% to 20%. Sequenced patients had shown CD8+CD57+ cell expansion by flow cytometry. Per the germline V gene, CDR1 is LNHDA and CDR2 is SQIVND (reference sequence). V was trimmed by 5 bases and J by 2 bases, leaving 15 bases between them. This CDR3 is 15 amino acids long. The source of this sequence is a human donor with aplastic anemia. Sample: sorted CD4+, CD8+, or CD8+CD57+ T cells (not recorded which) from PBMCs. V is TRBV19 and J is TRBJ1-2, with D possibly matching TRBD1 (5 bases). The CDR3 region is CASSSSGAGNYGYTF. CDR3 nucleotides: TGTGCCAGTAGTTCCTCCGGGGCAGGGAACTATGGCTACACCTTC.